This T cell receptor (beta chain) was captured by sequencing in a study of shared T cell receptors in the human thymus. Germline V CDR1 and CDR2: SNHLY, FYNNEI. CDR3 length: 19 amino acids. After removal of 8 bases from V and 7 bases from J, the junction contained 20 bases not matched to a gene. Generated by immunoSEQ multiplex PCR, the TCRdb table keeps only in-frame clones and is missing some. This table holds hundreds of thousands of clones, 88% found once. Separately, the same data were catalogued under a study of human thymus T cells. From that study: Obtained as resections during corrective heart surgery, the thymus tissue was then studied.

The sample was thymocytes. This TCR was sampled from a boy younger than two with a congenital heart defect. The V call is TRBV2, the J call TRBJ1-6, with 10 bases aligning to TRBD1. The CDR3 DNA reads TGTGCCAGCCGGGCCCCGGGACAGGGGACTTTGGGGAAGAATTCACCCCTCCACTTT. It is translated as CASRAPGQGTLGKNSPLHF.